This T cell receptor beta chain was observed in a study of T cell repertoires in cytomegalovirus infection. About the research overall: Well-studied HLA-B-restricted epitopes and recently identified HLA-C-restricted epitopes of CMV were both used in the study. Indications of both CMV infection and matching HLA type were provided by public TCR beta signatures. Findings and caveats of the study: HLA-C-restricted, CMV-specific TCR beta clonotypes were dominant ex vivo. Identification of carriers of CMV plus the relevant HLA was performed using cumulative public TCR beta family frequency.

This clonotype was observed many times. The antigen is unknown. The CDR3 has 15 amino acids. The V gene's germline CDR1 is SGHVS and CDR2 FNYEAQ. The V end lost 5 bases, the J end lost 1 base, and 12 bases lay between the germline ends. TCRdb passed the reads through MiXCR, listing each CDR3 protein once. The sample carries around 900,000 distinct CDR3 sequences, 30% to 40% recorded once. This rearrangement joins TRBV7-6 to TRBJ1-3, with D tentatively TRBD1 (6 bases). The receptor's source is a human donor in good health (CMV status not recorded). Some clones in this sample may be carry-over from other donors' samples. The starting material was cultured CD8+ T cells from PBMCs, obtained from culture after CMV antigen stimulation. CDR3 nucleotides: TGTGCCAGCAGCCCGCGGACAGTTTCTGGAAACACCATATATTTT. It codes for CASSPRTVSGNTIYF. Full variable domain (missing parts from reference TRBV7-6 and TRBJ1-3): GAGVSQSPRYKVTKRGQDVALRCDPISGHVSLYWYRQALGQGPEFLTYFNYEAQQDKSGLPNDRFSAERPEGSISTLTIQRTEQRDSAMYRCASSPRTVSGNTIYFGEGSWLTVV.